Listed below are T cell receptor beta chains from one sample, sequenced in a study of response to subunit inactivated influenza vaccine. TCRdb independently ran MiXCR on the RT-PCR reads; one entry per CDR3 protein. Among about 170,000 distinct CDR3 sequences listed, around 10% were seen once. Material: CD8+ T cells sorted from PBMCs, obtained about 23 months after vaccination. Every receptor here comes from a man between 50 and 69 years old who received an inactivated influenza vaccine. Each CDR3 is given with its conserved first and last residue. D genes are given only for firm matches. Some rows mark clone size as missing; the rest say once, few, many or name a class of expanded clone.

>TRBJ2-1|TRBV4-2|.|.
TGTGCCAGCAGCCAAGATGCACTAGTCTACAATGAGCAGTTCTTC
CASSQDALVYNEQFF
>TRBJ2-2|TRBV9|.|.
TGTGCCAGCGGGATACAGGGAGGTGCCGGGGAGCTGTTTTTT
CASGIQGGAGELFF
>TRBJ2-1|TRBV4-2|.|.
TGTGCCAGCAGCCAAGAGATGGGGGGATACAATGAGCAGTTCTTC
CASSQEMGGYNEQFF
>TRBJ2-2|TRBV5-1|few|.
TGCGCCAGCAGCCACGAAAACACCGGGGAGCTGTTTTTT
CASSHENTGELFF
>TRBJ2-1|TRBV4-3|many|TRBD1
TGCGCCAGCAGCCAATCACTGGGACAGGGTCCCTACAATGAGCAGTTCTTC
CASSQSLGQGPYNEQFF
>TRBJ2-1|TRBV27|.|TRBD2
TGTGCCAGCAGGGTAGTAGCGGGAGGCTACAATGAGCAGTTCTTC
CASRVVAGGYNEQFF
>TRBJ2-2|TRBV2|many|.
TGTGCCAGCAGTTCCGCCGACCAAACCGGGGAGCTGTTTTTT
CASSSADQTGELFF
>TRBJ1-5|TRBV28|few|.
TGTGCCAGCAGTTCCCTTAGCGGGGTGGAACAGCCCCAGCATTTT
CASSSLSGVEQPQHF
>TRBJ2-5|TRBV20-1|.|.
TGCAGTGCTAGGAAGACGGGAGAGACCCAGTACTTC
CSARKTGETQYF
>TRBJ2-3|TRBV6-2/TRBV6-3|.|.
TGTGCCAGCAGTTTGGGCTCCCCGGGCGCTACGCAGTATTTT
CASSLGSPGATQYF
>TRBJ2-5|TRBV12-3/TRBV12-4|few|.
TGTGCCAGCACCGAAGTCAGCTCAAAAGAGACCCAGTACTTC
CASTEVSSKETQYF
>TRBJ1-1|TRBV27|.|.
TGTGCCAGCAGTTTAATCGTCCAGACTGAAGCTTTCTTT
CASSLIVQTEAFF
>TRBJ2-1|TRBV6-1|few|.
TGTGCCAGCAGCCCCCTCGGCGGATACAATGAGCAGTTCTTC
CASSPLGGYNEQFF
>TRBJ2-7|TRBV18|few|TRBD1
TGTGCCAGCTCACCTGGAACCGACAGGGACAGCTCCTACGAGCAGTACTTC
CASSPGTDRDSSYEQYF
>TRBJ2-4|TRBV3-1|.|.
TGTGCCAGCAGCCAAACCGGGACATTCCTAGCCAAAAACATTCAGTACTTC
CASSQTGTFLAKNIQYF
>TRBJ2-7|TRBV7-9|few|.
TGTGCCAGCAGCTTAGATGTTCTACAGGACTCCTACGAGCAGTACTTC
CASSLDVLQDSYEQYF
>TRBJ2-2|TRBV11-2|many|.
TGTGCCAGCAGCACAAACACCGGGGAGCTGTTTTTT
CASSTNTGELFF
>TRBJ2-3|TRBV6-1|few|.
TGTGCCAGCAGTGTCCTGCCTAGCACAGATACGCAGTATTTT
CASSVLPSTDTQYF
>TRBJ2-7|TRBV4-3|.|.
TGCGCCAGCAGCCCTGGGACGAGCAACTACGAGCAGTACTTC
CASSPGTSNYEQYF
>TRBJ1-1|TRBV3-1|many|TRBD1
TGTGCCAGCAGCCGCAGCCGGGACAGCACTGAAGCTTTCTTT
CASSRSRDSTEAFF
>TRBJ1-3|TRBV7-6|.|.
TGTGCCAGCAGCTTACTAGTTACCGACTCTGGAAACACCATATATTTT
CASSLLVTDSGNTIYF
>TRBJ1-1|TRBV5-5|few|.
TGTGCCAGCAGCTTCATATTGGCGGGGCCTGAAGCTTTCTTT
CASSFILAGPEAFF
>TRBJ2-5|TRBV6-2/TRBV6-3|many|.
TGTGCCAGCAGTTACGAGGACGGCCAAGAGACCCAGTACTTC
CASSYEDGQETQYF
>TRBJ1-1|TRBV12-3/TRBV12-4|few|.
TGTGCCAGCAGTTTGGACGGCCACACTGAAGCTTTCTTT
CASSLDGHTEAFF
>TRBJ2-7|TRBV27|.|.
TGTGCCAGCAGTGACAGCCTGGCCATCCACGAGCAGTACTTC
CASSDSLAIHEQYF
>TRBJ2-6|TRBV9|few|TRBD2
TGTGCCAGCAGCGTCTCGGGACTAGCGGGACCCGGGGCCAACGTCCTGACTTTC
CASSVSGLAGPGANVLTF
>TRBJ2-7|TRBV29-1|few|.
TGCAGCGTGATAGGGTCATCCTACGAGCAGTACTTC
CSVIGSSYEQYF
>TRBJ2-5|TRBV28|medium-sized|.
TGTGCCAGCAGCCCGGCAGGGGCTGCCTCTCAAGAGACCCAGTACTTC
CASSPAGAASQETQYF
>TRBJ1-1|TRBV7-6|few|TRBD1
TGTGCCAGCAGCCCGTGGACAGGGCAGAACACTGAAGCTTTCTTT
CASSPWTGQNTEAFF
>TRBJ1-1|TRBV9|few|.
TGTGCCAGCAGCGTAGGGGACACTGAAGCTTTCTTT
CASSVGDTEAFF
>TRBJ2-5|TRBV28|.|.
TGTGCCAGCAGTAGTCGGGGTGGGGCAGGGAGGTCGAAAGAGACCCAGTACTTC
CASSSRGGAGRSKETQYF
>TRBJ2-1|TRBV20-1|many|TRBD2
TGCAGTGCTAGAGATGTACGAGCGGGAGGACCTTACAATGAGCAGTTCTTC
CSARDVRAGGPYNEQFF